These 29 T cell receptor beta chains were sequenced from one sample in a study of tumor-infiltrating lymphocytes in localized non-small cell lung cancer. This table comes from immunoSEQ multiplex PCR, and its TCRdb copy is limited to in-frame clones, with some not included. Of about 13,000 clones listed, approximately 79% were seen once; the top ten hold around 12%. Sequenced input: lung tumor tissue. The receptors shown here come from a human donor with non-small cell lung cancer.

V and J are TRBV6-1 and TRBJ2-7; D is ambiguous. Germline V gives CDR1 MNHNS, CDR2 SASEGT. The ends were cut back, 5 bases at V and 6 bases at J, with 11 bases in the middle. There are 12 residues in the CDR3. CDR3 protein: CASSPTRSEQYF. Written as DNA, the CDR3 is TGTGCCAGCAGTCCTACGCGGTCCGAGCAGTACTTC.

The chain couples TRBV2 to TRBJ2-1; D is ambiguous. The V end lost 7 bases, the J end lost 2 bases, and 12 bases lay between the germline ends. The length of the CDR3 is 14 residues. CDR1 and CDR2 from the germline V gene are SNHLY and FYNNEI. CDR3: CASMMGDPYNEQFF. The CDR3 nucleotides are TGTGCCAGCATGATGGGCGACCCCTACAATGAGCAGTTCTTC.

This rearrangement joins TRBV7-2 to TRBJ2-5; no clear D gene. V lost 2 bases and J lost 2, with 9 bases in between. This CDR3 comprises 14 residues. CDR1 SGHTA and CDR2 FQGNSA come from the germline V gene. DNA of the CDR3: TGTGCCAGCAGCTTATTTCTGGGACAAGAGACCCAGTACTTC. Its protein product is CASSLFLGQETQYF.

The chain links TRBV5-6 to TRBJ2-2, with D uncertain. Trimming cost V 0 bases and J 4 bases, with 4 bases left between them. CDR3 size: 13 residues. The germline V gene has CDR1 SGHDT and CDR2 YYEEEE. CDR3 coding DNA: TGTGCCAGCAGCTTGGTGGTCACCGGGGAGCTGTTTTTT. Its translation: CASSLVVTGELFF. Looking up the rest from reference TRBV5-6 and TRBJ2-2 gives the full variable domain: DAGVTQSPTHLIKTRGQQVTLRCSPKSGHDTVSWYQQALGQGPQFIFQYYEEEERQRGNFPDRFSGHQFPNYSSELNVNALLLGDSALYLCASSLVVTGELFFGEGSRLTVL.

This rearrangement joins TRBV10-3 to TRBJ2-4; maybe TRBD1 (5 bases). Per germline, CDR1 ENHRY and CDR2 SYGVKD. This CDR3 is built from 14 residues. V lost 5 bases and J lost 8, with 16 bases in between. The CDR3 DNA sequence: TGTGCCATCAGTCCTGGTCAGGGTGTAGACATTCAGTACTTC. Translated, it gives CAISPGQGVDIQYF.

This clone was observed a single time. For the CDR3, the DNA is TGCAGCGTTGAATCTTCGAGCGGGAGCTTCTACAATGAGCAGTTCTTC. Translated: CSVESSSGSFYNEQFF. This chain connects TRBV29-1 to TRBJ2-1; TRBD2 aligns across 8 bases. The germline CDR1 and CDR2 sequences are SQVTM and ANQGSEA. With 2 bases clipped from V and 3 bases from J, the junction kept 9 bases outside the gene matches. This CDR3 region has 16 residues.

This clone was observed a handful of times. This chain connects TRBV5-6 to TRBJ1-1; D gene unclear. Trimming removed 0 bases at V and 7 bases at J, with 10 bases between. The CDR3 consists of 13 residues. Looked up from germline, CDR1 is SGHDT and CDR2 is YYEEEE. CDR3 loop: CASSLVGASEAFF. DNA of the CDR3: TGTGCCAGCAGCTTGGTTGGTGCCAGTGAAGCTTTCTTT.

This chain joins TRBV6-4 and TRBJ2-1, with TRBD2 as a possible D gene (5 bases). Germline V gives CDR1 MRHNA, CDR2 SNTAGT. This CDR3 comprises 12 residues. Trimming removed 2 bases from V and 7 bases from J, with 6 bases in between. CDR3 DNA sequence: TGTGCCAGCAGTGACCGAGGGAATGAGCAGTTCTTC. This encodes CASSDRGNEQFF.

There are a few counts of this clone. The J gene is TRBJ2-1, the V gene TRBV7-7, with D possibly called TRBD1 or TRBD2 (5 bases each). Germline CDR1 SSHAT, CDR2 FNYEAQ (reference sequence). V dropped 1 base and J dropped 4 bases, with 11 bases sitting between them. The CDR3 runs to 15 residues. The CDR3 loop is CASSLDRDGYNEQFF. Here the CDR3 DNA reads TGTGCCAGCAGCTTAGACCGGGACGGATACAATGAGCAGTTCTTC. Complete variable domain (other parts from reference TRBV7-7 and TRBJ2-1): GAGVSQSPRYKVTKRGQDVTLRCDPISSHATLYWYQQALGQGPEFLTYFNYEAQPDKSGLPSDRFSAERPEGSISTLTIQRTEQRDSAMYRCASSLDRDGYNEQFFGPGTRLTVL.

This rearrangement joins TRBV4-2 to TRBJ1-4; 8 nucleotides line up with TRBD1. CDR1 is LGHNA and CDR2 is YNFKEQ in the germline V gene. CDR3 length: 17 residues. J lost 5 bases, V lost 0 bases, and 8 bases had no gene match. CDR3 in DNA: TGTGCCAGCAGCCAAGAACCCCCAGGACAGGGAAATGAAAAACTGTTTTTT. It specifies CASSQEPPGQGNEKLFF.

The chain has TRBV7-2 and TRBJ2-3; 8 bases are a match to TRBD1. Germline-derived CDR1 and CDR2 are SGHTA and FQGNSA. The trim removed 2 bases at V and 3 bases at J, leaving 4 bases unmatched. The CDR3 extends over 15 amino acids. CDR3 sequence (DNA): TGTGCCAGCAGCTTACAGGGGGCAGGGACAGATACGCAGTATTTT. Translation: CASSLQGAGTDTQYF.

The chain joins TRBV6-5 to TRBJ2-7; weak D call: TRBD2 (5 bases). Trimming removed 6 bases at V and 6 bases at J, with 12 bases between. The germline CDR1 and CDR2 sequences are MNHEY and SVGAGI. The length of the CDR3 is 12 residues. The CDR3 DNA follows: TGTGCCAGCAGAAAGGTAGCGTCCGAGCAGTACTTC. This translates into CASRKVASEQYF.

V and J are TRBV6-1 and TRBJ2-1; D is ambiguous. The CDR3 runs to 15 residues. V lost 2 bases to trimming and J lost 6 bases, with 14 bases between them. Germline CDR1 is MNHNS and CDR2 is SASEGT. The CDR3 nucleotides are TGTGCCAGCAGTGAATGGGATGCTTTACCCAATGAGCAGTTCTTC. Its translation is CASSEWDALPNEQFF.

The chain couples TRBV6-1 to TRBJ1-2; 7 nucleotides match TRBD1. Per the germline V gene, CDR1 is MNHNS and CDR2 is SASEGT. Unmatched junction bases numbered 6, after V lost 2 bases and J lost 0 bases. This CDR3 region has 16 residues. CDR3 nucleotide sequence: TGTGCCAGCAGTGAATGGTGGGACAGCTCTAACTATGGCTACACCTTC. It codes for CASSEWWDSSNYGYTF.

The V call is TRBV18, the J call TRBJ2-1, with 7 bases that match TRBD1. The CDR3 is made up of 16 amino acids. Germline V gene lookup returns CDR1 KGHSH and CDR2 LQKENI. V was pared by 0 bases and J by 2 bases, with 4 bases of the junction left unmatched. The CDR3 nucleotides are TGTGCCAGCTCACCACCAAACAGGGGCCCCTACAATGAGCAGTTCTTC. Translating gives CASSPPNRGPYNEQFF.

This clone came up a few times. V gene TRBV4-1 combines with J gene TRBJ1-4; 8 bases map to TRBD1. The CDR3 loop spans 16 amino acids. CDR1 is MGHRA and CDR2 is YSYEKL in the germline V gene. After removal of 4 bases from V and 8 bases from J, the junction contained 12 bases not matched to a gene. The CDR3 protein is CASSLGPGQVREKLFF. Here the CDR3 DNA reads TGCGCCAGCAGCCTCGGACCGGGACAGGTCCGGGAAAAACTGTTTTTT.

The rearrangement uses TRBV5-6 and TRBJ1-5; 9 bases match TRBD1. This CDR3 comprises 18 residues. CDR1 is SGHDT, CDR2 YYEEEE, per germline. V shed 1 base and J 4 bases; nucleotides not matched to a gene: 12. CDR3 protein: CASSLFAGRGTGNQPQHF. In DNA form, the CDR3 reads TGTGCCAGCAGCTTGTTCGCGGGTCGCGGGACAGGGAATCAGCCCCAGCATTTT.

The chain links TRBV9 to TRBJ1-2; D not certain. CDR3 length equals 13 residues. V was pared by 1 base and J by 4 bases, with 8 bases between. Germline V CDR1 and CDR2: SGDLS, YYNGEE. The CDR3 reads CASSVQASYGYTF. For the CDR3, the DNA is TGTGCCAGCAGCGTACAGGCGAGCTATGGCTACACCTTC.

The chain uses TRBV7-2 and TRBJ2-7, with TRBD2 matching over 11 bases. V lost 3 bases and J lost 9; bases outside the gene matches: 10. Germline V gene data show CDR1 as SGHTA and CDR2 as FQGNSA. The CDR3 contains 15 residues. The CDR3 bases are TGTGCCAGCAGCTTCTCGACTAGCGGGATTGGAGTGCAGTACTTC. It specifies CASSFSTSGIGVQYF.

The chain is built from TRBV5-1 and TRBJ2-7; D possibly corresponds to TRBD2 (7 bases). Germline CDR1 and CDR2: SGHRS and YFSETQ. V was pared by 0 bases and J by 7 bases, with 17 bases between. The CDR3 contains 15 residues. CDR3 nucleotide sequence: TGCGCCAGCAGCTTGGCCCAGGGGCGGGGGAGAGAGCAGTACTTC. It codes for CASSLAQGRGREQYF. The full variable domain, completed using reference TRBV5-1 and TRBJ2-7, is KAGVTQTPRYLIKTRGQQVTLSCSPISGHRSVSWYQQTPGQGLQFLFEYFSETQRNKGNFPGRFSGRQFSNSRSEMNVSTLELGDSALYLCASSLAQGRGREQYFGPGTRLTVT.

The rearrangement links TRBV7-2 to TRBJ2-2; weak D call: TRBD1 (6 bases). Germline loops: CDR1 SGHTA, CDR2 FQGNSA. The CDR3 loop spans 15 amino acids. V gave up 1 base and J gave up 0 bases, with 6 bases separating them. CDR3 protein: CASSLGTANTGELFF. CDR3 in DNA: TGTGCCAGCAGCTTAGGGACAGCGAACACCGGGGAGCTGTTTTTT.

V gene TRBV7-2 combines with J gene TRBJ1-4; 7 bases fit TRBD1. The junction had 10 bases not matched to a gene; V was cut back by 5 bases and J by 4 bases. Germline V gene lookup returns CDR1 SGHTA and CDR2 FQGNSA. The CDR3 has 16 amino acids. CDR3 loop: CASSQTGPTINEKLFF. CDR3 nucleotides: TGTGCCAGCAGCCAGACAGGGCCTACGATTAATGAAAAACTGTTTTTT.

The V call is TRBV6-5, the J call TRBJ1-2, with a possible D match to TRBD1 (6 bases). V dropped 6 bases and J dropped 4 bases, with 18 bases sitting between them. The CDR3 is made up of 15 amino acids. CDR1 MNHEY and CDR2 SVGAGI come from the germline V gene. CDR3 nucleotides: TGTGCCAGCAGCCAAGCCTTAGGGGGATTCTATGGCTACACCTTC. The encoded protein is CASSQALGGFYGYTF.

The J gene is TRBJ1-5, the V gene TRBV6-6; 8 positions agree with TRBD1. The V gene's germline CDR1 is MNHNY and CDR2 SVGAGI (reference sequence). The CDR3 runs to 14 residues. The junction had 7 bases not matched to a gene; V was cut back by 6 bases and J by 6 bases. The DNA of the CDR3 is TGTGCCAGCAGCAGCGACAGGGGAAGTCAGCCCCAGCATTTT. As protein: CASSSDRGSQPQHF.

The chain couples TRBV5-8 to TRBJ2-3; D gene uncertain. This CDR3 has 13 amino acids. Looked up from germline, CDR1 is SGHTS and CDR2 is YDEGEE. The germline V and J ends were trimmed by 2 bases and 0 bases, with 4 bases remaining between them. In nucleotides, the CDR3 is TGTGCCAGCAGCTTTCTAAGCACAGATACGCAGTATTTT. Residues: CASSFLSTDTQYF. Full variable domain (missing parts from reference TRBV5-8 and TRBJ2-3): EAGVTQSPTHLIKTRGQQATLRCSPISGHTSVYWYQQALGLGLQFLLWYDEGEERNRGNFPPRFSGRQFPNYSSELNVNALELEDSALYLCASSFLSTDTQYFGPGTRLTVL.

The table lists this clone with a few counts. The genes are TRBV18 and TRBJ1-3, with D tentatively TRBD1 (6 bases). Germline V lookup: CDR1 KGHSH, CDR2 LQKENI. The CDR3 is 15 amino acids. Trimming cost V 3 bases and J 0 bases, with 9 bases left between them. In DNA, the CDR3 is TGTGCCAGCTCACCCGGGACAAACTCTGGAAACACCATATATTTT. It codes for CASSPGTNSGNTIYF.

The chain uses TRBV7-9 and TRBJ2-7, with a possible D match to TRBD1 (5 bases). CDR1 SEHNR and CDR2 FQNEAQ come from the germline V gene (reference sequence). Between the trimmed V and J ends, which lost 1 base and 1 base, there was a span of 8 bases. This CDR3 is built from 14 residues. CDR3 nucleotides: TGTGCCAGCAGCTTAGACAGGATATCCTACGAGCAGTACTTC. Encoded protein: CASSLDRISYEQYF.

The chain employs TRBV6-1 and TRBJ2-1; 8 bases agree with TRBD1. This CDR3 region has 15 residues. The V and J ends lost 3 bases and 7 bases, in that order; junction bases with no gene match: 8. CDR1 and CDR2 (germline): MNHNS, SASEGT. Written as DNA, the CDR3 is TGTGCCAGCAGTGACTTTGGACAGGGTAGGAATGAGCAGTTCTTC. Translated: CASSDFGQGRNEQFF.

CDR3 sequence: CASSLPGQGAYGYTF. CDR3 nucleotide sequence: TGTGCCAGCAGCTTACCGGGACAGGGGGCCTATGGCTACACCTTC. V gene TRBV7-9 combines with J gene TRBJ1-2; 12 bases are a match to TRBD1. The CDR3 is made up of 15 amino acids. Germline CDR1 and CDR2: SEHNR and FQNEAQ (reference sequence). V shed 2 bases, J shed 4 bases, and the junction held 2 bases outside the gene matches.